Listed below are T cell receptor beta chains from one sample, sequenced in a study of early T cells in non-severe SARS-CoV-2 infection. TCRdb re-called the 5' RACE reads through MiXCR, storing one row per CDR3 protein. The repertoire holds about 67,000 distinct CDR3 sequences, with roughly 10% as singletons. The specimen sequenced was whole blood. The receptor source for this set is an adult who was a healthcare worker with PCR-confirmed SARS-CoV-2 infection or an uninfected control (not recorded which). The CDR3 runs from the conserved cysteine through the conserved F or W. Fields, in order: V gene, D gene, CDR3 protein. D genes are given only for firm matches.

TRBV9 . CASSVGGGWIAGELFF
TRBV7-6 TRBD1 CASSIGTGDQPQHF
TRBV7-6 TRBD2 CASSSSGAAAFDAYEQYF
TRBV27 . CASSLAGHQETQYF
TRBV29-1 . CSVLRDTQYF
TRBV11-2 . CASGDRPNEQFF
TRBV5-5 TRBD1 CASSLDPTGIAFF
TRBV28 . CASSFRGLKNNEQFF
TRBV10-3 . CAKWIWPGINEKLFF
TRBV12-3/TRBV12-4 . CASSYLRDRDVGQYF
TRBV2 . CASRDSRAFF
TRBV12-3/TRBV12-4 TRBD1 CASRERGQKGNEKLFF
TRBV2 . CASSPGPQSYEQYF
TRBV7-3 . CASSLGSGHGYTF
TRBV9 . CASSVVGFGSTDTQYF
TRBV7-2 TRBD1 CASSNRDRVYEQYF
TRBV2 . CASSAGENTEAFF
TRBV6-6 . CASSYGAGDTYEQYF
TRBV20-1 TRBD2 CSPRRGVTHTQYF
TRBV6-1 TRBD2 CASSAPPGGGLQETQYF
TRBV24-1 . CATSASGSYEQYF
TRBV29-1 . CSVVDGAKNIQYF
TRBV6-1 . CASPGRGTDTQYF
TRBV6-6 . CASSYLAVNSPLHF
TRBV12-5 . CASVWRTGDTQYF
TRBV11-1 . CASSRRGMPETQYF
TRBV11-1 TRBD2 CASSSLRLAGEGNEQFF
TRBV12-3/TRBV12-4 TRBD2 CASSFYGRGSTDTQYF
TRBV27 . CASSLWGRGEKLFF
TRBV10-3 TRBD1 CAISLTGTNTEAFF
TRBV3-1 . CASSQVSQNEAFF
TRBV4-1 . CASSQVDLVTYNEQFF
TRBV6-1 . CASSETLGNTEAFF
TRBV7-8 . CASRGDGYEQYF
TRBV5-1 . CASSLEGSSYNEQFF
TRBV6-5 TRBD2 CASSYSRAGGTETQYF
TRBV5-1 . CASSSGLANTGELFF
TRBV9 TRBD2 CASSVDLVGGRSYNEQFF
TRBV6-2/TRBV6-3 . CASSYSARAHSGNTIYF
TRBV29-1 . CSVFDGGQYF
TRBV6-5 TRBD1 CASSRDRGVNGYTF
TRBV19 TRBD2 CASQKSSGSSGRAGYEQYF
TRBV27 . CASSFLVAGTDTQYF
TRBV7-9 . CASSLAPQENTGELFF
TRBV29-1 . CSVERNSGLGTTEAFF
TRBV20-1 . CSARSLRRTKNIQYF
TRBV28 . CATRRTETYEQYF
TRBV4-1 . CASSQVIWGKFAYEQYF
TRBV18 . CASSPQSRANTEAFF
TRBV5-1 . CASSLDTNPGELFF
TRBV6-5 TRBD2 CASTLTSGGSYEQYF
TRBV19 TRBD1 CASSVTGANQPQHF
TRBV11-2 TRBD1 CASSLVGQGSHEQFF